Given below is one T cell receptor beta chain in context. The data are from a study of T cell changes during pregnancy in multiple sclerosis. Germline values: CDR1 MRHNA, CDR2 SNTAGT. V lost 6 bases and J lost 8; bases outside the gene matches: 15. The CDR3 runs 15 residues. Clones were sequenced by immunoSEQ multiplex PCR, and TCRdb holds only the in-frame ones, with some missing. The sample lists about 60,000 clones, 85% to 95% occurring once. The chain joins TRBV6-4 to TRBJ1-2, with TRBD1 matching 7 bases. The origin of this receptor is a female donor with multiple sclerosis, enrolled in a pregnancy study. This material consisted of peripheral blood, taken in the first trimester of pregnancy. DNA for the CDR3: TGTGCCAGCAGAGCATACAGGGGCCCCAAGCAGGGCTACACCTTC. It codes for CASRAYRGPKQGYTF.